The source of this T cell receptor beta chain is a study of neurological immune-mediated disorders. General study results and limits: No CDR3 amino acid sequences recurred among expanded clones across subjects, suggesting private repertoires in all groups. In HTLV-1-associated myelopathy, TCR clonal expansion was greatest, and in multiple sclerosis it was least, below healthy controls.

Ten or more counts support this clonotype. Its antigen is currently unknown. A 10-nucleotide random UMI tagged transcripts in template-switch 5'RACE cDNA synthesis. TCRdb recomputed calls from the 5' RACE reads with MiXCR, one row per CDR3 protein. The sample includes 40,000 to 50,000 distinct CDR3 sequences, 10% to 13% of them seen just once. Libraries used 2 million unsorted PBMCs kept frozen in RNAlater. Germline lookup yields CDR1 KGHDR and CDR2 SFDVKD. Trimming stripped 5 bases from V and 7 bases from J, with 14 bases between. The CDR3 contains 14 residues. Sequenced sample: PBMCs. The sequence was collected from a woman aged 35 to 49 with HTLV-1-associated myelopathy (HAM/TSP). The rearrangement joins TRBV24-1 to TRBJ2-1; possibly TRBD2 for D (7 bases). The CDR3: CATSVGGAQNEQFF. The CDR3 nucleotides are TGTGCCACCAGTGTAGGGGGGGCCCAAAATGAGCAGTTCTTC.